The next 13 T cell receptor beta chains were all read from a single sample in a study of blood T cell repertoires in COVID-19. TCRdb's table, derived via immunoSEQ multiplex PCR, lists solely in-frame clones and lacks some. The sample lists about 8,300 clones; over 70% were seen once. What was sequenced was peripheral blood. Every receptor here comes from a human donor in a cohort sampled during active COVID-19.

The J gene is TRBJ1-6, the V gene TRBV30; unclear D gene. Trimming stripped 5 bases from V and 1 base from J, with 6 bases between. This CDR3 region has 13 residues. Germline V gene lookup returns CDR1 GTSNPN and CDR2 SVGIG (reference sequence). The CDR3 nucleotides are TGTGCCTGGCAGGCTTCCTATAATTCACCCCTCCACTTT. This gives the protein CAWQASYNSPLHF.

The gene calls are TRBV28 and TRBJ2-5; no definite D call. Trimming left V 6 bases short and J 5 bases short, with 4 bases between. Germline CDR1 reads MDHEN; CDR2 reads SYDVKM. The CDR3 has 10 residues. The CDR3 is CASRGETQYF. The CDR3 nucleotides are TGTGCCAGCAGGGGCGAGACCCAGTACTTC. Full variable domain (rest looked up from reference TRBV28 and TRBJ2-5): DVKVTQSSRYLVKRTGEKVFLECVQDMDHENMFWYRQDPGLGLRLIYFSYDVKMKEKGDIPEGYSVSREKKERFSLILESASTNQTSMYLCASRGETQYFGPGTRLLVL.

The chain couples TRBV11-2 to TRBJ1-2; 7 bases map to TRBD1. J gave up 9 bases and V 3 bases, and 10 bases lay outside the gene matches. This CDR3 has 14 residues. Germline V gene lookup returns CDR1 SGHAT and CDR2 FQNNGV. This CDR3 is CASSFGQATDSYTF. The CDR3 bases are TGTGCCAGCAGCTTCGGACAGGCAACCGATAGCTACACCTTC.

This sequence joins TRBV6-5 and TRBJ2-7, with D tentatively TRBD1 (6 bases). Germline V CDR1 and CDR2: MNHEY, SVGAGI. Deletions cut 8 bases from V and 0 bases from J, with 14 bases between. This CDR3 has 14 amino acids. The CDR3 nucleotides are TGTGCCAGCGGTAGACAGGTGGGCTCCTACGAGCAGTACTTC. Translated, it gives CASGRQVGSYEQYF.

The CDR3 reads CASWKGTGATDTQYF. The CDR3 nucleotides are TGTGCCAGCTGGAAGGGGACAGGGGCAACAGATACGCAGTATTTT. This sequence joins TRBV6-5 and TRBJ2-3; TRBD1 matches at 10 bases. V lost 8 bases and J lost 3; bases outside the gene matches: 8. This CDR3 has 15 amino acids. Per germline, CDR1 MNHEY and CDR2 SVGAGI.

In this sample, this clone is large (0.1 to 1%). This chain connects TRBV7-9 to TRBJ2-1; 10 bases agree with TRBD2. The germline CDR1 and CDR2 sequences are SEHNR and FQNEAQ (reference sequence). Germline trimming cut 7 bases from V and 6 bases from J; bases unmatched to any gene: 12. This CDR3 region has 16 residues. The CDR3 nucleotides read TGTGCCAGCACCGAAGGAGCGGGAGGGGGAGTCAATGAGCAGTTCTTC. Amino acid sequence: CASTEGAGGGVNEQFF.

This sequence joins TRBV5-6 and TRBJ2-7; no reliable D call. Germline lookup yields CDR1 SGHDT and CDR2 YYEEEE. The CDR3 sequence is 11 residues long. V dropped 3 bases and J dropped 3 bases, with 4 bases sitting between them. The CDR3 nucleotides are TGTGCCAGCAGCTACGGCTACGAGCAGTACTTC. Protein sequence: CASSYGYEQYF.

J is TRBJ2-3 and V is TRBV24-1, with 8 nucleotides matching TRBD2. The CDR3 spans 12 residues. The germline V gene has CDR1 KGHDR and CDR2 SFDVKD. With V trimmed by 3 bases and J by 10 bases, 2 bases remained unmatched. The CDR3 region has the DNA TGTGCCACCAGTGATCCCGGGAGGGCGCAGTATTTT. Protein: CATSDPGRAQYF.

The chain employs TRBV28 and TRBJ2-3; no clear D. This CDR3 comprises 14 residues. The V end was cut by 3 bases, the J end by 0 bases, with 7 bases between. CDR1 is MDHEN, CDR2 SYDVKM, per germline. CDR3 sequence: CASSFPGSTDTQYF. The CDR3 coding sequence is TGTGCCAGCAGTTTTCCAGGAAGCACAGATACGCAGTATTTT.

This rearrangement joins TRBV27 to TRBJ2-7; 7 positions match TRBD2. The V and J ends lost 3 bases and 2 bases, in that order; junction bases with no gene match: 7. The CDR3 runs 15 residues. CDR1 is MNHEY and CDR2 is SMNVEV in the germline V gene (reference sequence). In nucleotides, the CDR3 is TGTGCCAGCAGTTTGGCGGGGGTGGGCACCTACGAGCAGTACTTC. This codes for CASSLAGVGTYEQYF.

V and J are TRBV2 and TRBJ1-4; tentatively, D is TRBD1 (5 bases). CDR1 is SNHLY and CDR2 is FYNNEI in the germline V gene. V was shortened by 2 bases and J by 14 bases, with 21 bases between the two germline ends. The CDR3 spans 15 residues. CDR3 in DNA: TGTGCCAGCAGTGAAAGTGGGGCTCCAATCCCAACCCTGTTTTTT. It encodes CASSESGAPIPTLFF.

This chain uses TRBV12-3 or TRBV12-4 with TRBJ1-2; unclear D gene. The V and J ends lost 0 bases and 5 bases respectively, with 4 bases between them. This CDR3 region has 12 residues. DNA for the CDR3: TGTGCCAGCAGTTTAGCCCTGTATGGCTACACCTTC. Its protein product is CASSLALYGYTF.

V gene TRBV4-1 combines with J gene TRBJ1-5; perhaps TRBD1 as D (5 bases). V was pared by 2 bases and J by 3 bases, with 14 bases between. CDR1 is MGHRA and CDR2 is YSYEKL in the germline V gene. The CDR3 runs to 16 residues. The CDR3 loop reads CASSQPDSAFNQPQHF. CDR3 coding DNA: TGCGCCAGCAGCCAACCCGACAGCGCCTTCAATCAGCCCCAGCATTTT.